One sample yielded the 13 T cell receptor beta chains listed below, sequenced in a study of tumor T cells in aggressive B-cell lymphoma. Produced via immunoSEQ multiplex PCR; TCRdb's table is partial and in-frame only. The table shows around 4,500 clones, with more than 65% occurring only once. The sample taken for sequencing was tumor tissue. The receptors originated from an adult with diffuse large B cell lymphoma.

The CDR3 sequence is CSVEGRASYEQYF. The CDR3 DNA sequence: TGCAGCGTTGAAGGCAGGGCCTCCTACGAGCAGTACTTC. The chain joins TRBV29-1 to TRBJ2-7, with D possibly TRBD1 on 5 matching bases. The V gene lost 1 base and the J gene lost 0 bases, with 7 bases spanning the gap. The germline gives CDR1 SQVTM, CDR2 ANQGSEA. The CDR3 totals 13 residues.

CDR3 residues: CASSLDGRELFF. As DNA, the CDR3 is TGTGCCAGCAGCTTAGATGGCAGGGAACTGTTTTTT. The chain joins TRBV11-2 to TRBJ1-4, with D perhaps matching TRBD1 (5 bases). V lost 0 bases and J 12 bases, leaving 8 bases between the germline ends. The CDR3 consists of 12 residues. The germline CDR1 and CDR2 sequences are SGHAT and FQNNGV. Supplemented by reference TRBV11-2 and TRBJ1-4, the full variable domain reads EAGVAQSPRYKIIEKRQSVAFWCNPISGHATLYWYQQILGQGPKLLIQFQNNGVVDDSQLPKDRFSAERLKGVDSTLKIQPAKLEDSAVYLCASSLDGRELFFGSGTQLSVL.

The CDR3 DNA reads TGTGCCAGCAGTGAAGGAGGGACAAGACTCTATGGCTACACCTTC. Its translation: CASSEGGTRLYGYTF. The gene calls are TRBV6-1 and TRBJ1-2; D may be TRBD1 (6 bases). The CDR3 is made up of 15 amino acids. V was clipped by 1 base and J by 4 bases, with 13 bases between them. CDR1 is MNHNS and CDR2 is SASEGT in the germline V gene.

The chain carries TRBV5-1 and TRBJ2-7; 10 bases map to TRBD1. The CDR3 spans 15 residues. Germline assignment: CDR1 SGHRS and CDR2 YFSETQ. The V segment lost 4 bases and the J segment 4 bases; nucleotides outside the gene matches: 8. The CDR3 sequence is CASSPGQGILYEQYF. Written as DNA, the CDR3 is TGCGCCAGCAGCCCGGGACAGGGGATTTTATACGAGCAGTACTTC.

The V gene is TRBV4-3, the J gene TRBJ2-3, with TRBD2 identical over 7 bases. The V segment lost 1 base and the J segment 2 bases; nucleotides outside the gene matches: 3. Germline V CDR1 and CDR2: LGHNA, YSLEER. This CDR3 contains 15 residues. CDR3 region: CASSQAGGLTDTQYF. DNA for the CDR3: TGCGCCAGCAGCCAAGCGGGAGGCCTCACAGATACGCAGTATTTT.

J is TRBJ2-3 and V is TRBV6-6; 9 bases are shared with TRBD2. The CDR3 length is 15 residues. CDR1 and CDR2 (germline): MNHNY, SVGAGI (reference sequence). V gave up 7 bases and J gave up 3 bases; unmatched junction bases: 8. DNA for the CDR3: TGTGCCAGCACCTCCGGACTAGCGAGAACAGATACGCAGTATTTT. Its protein is CASTSGLARTDTQYF.

This clone has more than one count but fewer than ten. This sample includes further DNA sequences coding for the same CDR3. This rearrangement joins TRBV6-4 to TRBJ2-7, with 10 bases identical to TRBD2. The ends lost 1 base at V and 3 bases at J; junction bases unmatched: 15. The germline CDR1 and CDR2 sequences are MRHNA and SNTAGT. This CDR3 contains 19 residues. DNA of the CDR3: TGTGCCAGCAGTGACTGTCTTCGTCCTAGCGGGGGACTGCTCTACGAGCAGTACTTC. As protein: CASSDCLRPSGGLLYEQYF.

In this sample, this clone turned up a few times. Other DNA variants within this sample encode the same CDR3. This sequence joins TRBV10-3 and TRBJ1-3; the match to TRBD1 covers 8 bases. V lost 0 bases to trimming and J lost 4 bases; unmatched junction nucleotides: 11. There are 18 residues in the CDR3. The germline V gene encodes CDR1 ENHRY and CDR2 SYGVKD. This chain's CDR3 is CAISESDSPGGFGNTIYF. The DNA of the CDR3 is TGTGCCATCAGTGAGTCGGATTCCCCAGGGGGCTTCGGAAACACCATATATTTT.

The chain uses TRBV7-2 and TRBJ1-1, with TRBD1 matching 10 bases. CDR1 and CDR2 from the germline V gene are SGHTA and FQGNSA. The CDR3 length is 15 residues. V lost 4 bases, J lost 5 bases, and 7 bases stayed unmatched. Here the CDR3 reads CASSSRQGARTEAFF. CDR3 DNA sequence: TGTGCCAGCAGCTCTAGACAGGGGGCGCGAACTGAAGCTTTCTTT.

This rearrangement joins TRBV2 to TRBJ2-3; TRBD2 agrees at 14 bases. This CDR3 has 15 amino acids. Trimming at V came to 8 bases and at J to 4 bases, leaving 5 bases not matched to a gene. Germline V gives CDR1 SNHLY, CDR2 FYNNEI. The CDR3 nucleotides are TGTGCCAGCCTTGGGGGACTAGCGGGGGCAGATACGCAGTATTTT. This codes for CASLGGLAGADTQYF.

The chain joins TRBV28 to TRBJ1-1, with D hard to call. V lost 3 bases and J lost 1, with 6 bases in between. CDR3 length equals 13 residues. The germline V gene has CDR1 MDHEN and CDR2 SYDVKM. DNA for the CDR3: TGTGCCAGCAGTTTCCGGAGGAACACTGAAGCTTTCTTT. Translating it yields CASSFRRNTEAFF.

This clone was counted a few times. The chain uses TRBV5-6 and TRBJ1-1; a possible D gene is TRBD1 (5 bases). Germline CDR1 is SGHDT and CDR2 is YYEEEE. The CDR3 length is 13 residues. Trimming took 4 bases from V and 3 from J, leaving 10 bases between them. CDR3 protein: CASSLGGDTEAFF. As DNA, the CDR3 is TGTGCCAGCAGCCTCGGGGGGGACACTGAAGCTTTCTTT.

The genes are TRBV2 and TRBJ1-5; 7 bases agree with TRBD1. Per germline, CDR1 SNHLY and CDR2 FYNNEI. This CDR3 is 13 amino acids long. Trimming removed 11 bases from V and 3 bases from J; junction bases left unmatched: 7. This CDR3 reads CAGKGQPNQPQHF. CDR3 sequence (DNA): TGTGCCGGAAAGGGACAGCCCAATCAGCCCCAGCATTTT.